This T cell receptor beta chain was obtained from a study of blood T cell repertoires in COVID-19. Authors' methods: The assay estimated nucleated cells by amplifying reference gene primers. Data came from immunoSEQ multiplex PCR; TCRdb stores just in-frame clones and leaves some out. V and J calls and clone size are those listed in that table; D and trimming were worked out from the DNA. The sample holds about 40,000 clones, around 83% seen once. This TCR was recovered from a man aged 50 to 60 in a cohort sampled during active COVID-19. The sequenced material came from peripheral blood.

The CDR3 nucleotides read TGTGCCAGTAGTATATTACCAGGGCCGAACACTGAAGCTTTCTTT. This encodes CASSILPGPNTEAFF. V and J are TRBV19 and TRBJ1-1; TRBD1 might be the D (5 bases). Trimming left V 2 bases short and J 1 base short, with 11 bases between. Germline V lookup: CDR1 LNHDA, CDR2 SQIVND (reference sequence). The CDR3 runs 15 residues.